This TCR beta chain was profiled in a study of regulatory T cells in long-lasting Graves disease. Time point indicated: newly diagnosed GD, antithyroid drugs for less than 3 months. PBMC-derived RNA was used for the TCR library. CDR3 length: 14 residues. Trimming removed 6 bases at V and 4 bases at J, with 13 bases between. This clonotype was seen ten or more times. To make TCR beta libraries, researchers used iRepertoire HTBI primers and Arm-PCR of CDR3 regions. Using its own MiXCR run on the multiplex PCR reads, TCRdb lists one record per CDR3 protein. The sample yields 440,000 or so distinct CDR3 sequences, more than 13% seen once. This same sample was also part of a study on T cells in Graves' hyperthyroidism and ophthalmopathy.

The sequence was collected from a woman in her 30s with Graves disease. The sequences come from peripheral blood mononuclear cells (PBMCs), collected at new diagnosis, from a patient treated with antithyroid drugs. The chain has TRBV12-3 or TRBV12-4 and TRBJ1-5, with D maybe TRBD1 (5 bases). CDR3 nucleotide sequence: TGTGCCAGCAGCCTACAGGCTGGGAATCAGCCCCAGCATTTT. Translated, it gives CASSLQAGNQPQHF.